Listed below are T cell receptor beta chains from one sample, sequenced in a study of Tregs in tolerant kidney transplant recipients. Profiled with immunoSEQ multiplex PCR; TCRdb holds only in-frame clones, not every one. The sample lists 90,000 or so clones, over 85% seen once, with roughly 1.7% in the top ten. The sequenced sample was CD4+ T cells from blood (PBMCs), obtained 12 months after the transplant. All receptors derive from a human patient who received a combined kidney and bone marrow transplant. The T cells may partly be graft donor cells. Both conserved end residues are part of each CDR3. The order of the fields is V gene, J gene, D gene, clone size, CDR3 protein, CDR3 DNA. D genes are given only for firm matches. Rows may omit the clone size; those that give it use once, few, many or a size class.

V gene: TRBV5-1
J gene: TRBJ1-2
D gene: -
clone size: -
CDR3 protein: CASSLAGRQGGTYGYTF
CDR3 DNA: TGCGCCAGCAGCTTGGCAGGGCGGCAGGGAGGAACCTATGGCTACACCTTC

V gene: TRBV11-2
J gene: TRBJ1-3
D gene: -
clone size: -
CDR3 protein: CASSSLTDLSGNTIYF
CDR3 DNA: TGTGCCAGCAGCTCCCTGACAGATCTCTCTGGAAACACCATATATTTT

V gene: TRBV7-9
J gene: TRBJ1-3
D gene: -
clone size: few
CDR3 protein: CASSRTSIGNTIYF
CDR3 DNA: TGTGCCAGCAGCCGTACGAGTATAGGAAACACCATATATTTT

V gene: TRBV19
J gene: TRBJ1-1
D gene: -
clone size: once
CDR3 protein: CASGLTAGPEAFF
CDR3 DNA: TGTGCCAGTGGGTTGACAGCAGGTCCCGAAGCTTTCTTT

V gene: TRBV29-1
J gene: TRBJ1-5
D gene: TRBD1
clone size: once
CDR3 protein: CSAGQGRNQPQHF
CDR3 DNA: TGCAGCGCTGGACAGGGGAGGAATCAGCCCCAGCATTTT

V gene: TRBV27
J gene: TRBJ2-5
D gene: -
clone size: -
CDR3 protein: CASSLYANRGGGETQYF
CDR3 DNA: TGTGCCAGCAGTTTATACGCGAACAGGGGGGGTGGGGAGACCCAGTACTTC

V gene: TRBV7-2
J gene: TRBJ1-3
D gene: -
clone size: -
CDR3 protein: CASSPRTIPSSGNTIYF
CDR3 DNA: TGTGCCAGCAGCCCGCGGACAATTCCCTCCTCTGGAAACACCATATATTTT

V gene: TRBV5-1
J gene: TRBJ1-1
D gene: TRBD1
clone size: -
CDR3 protein: CASSFSGQGARTEAFF
CDR3 DNA: TGCGCCAGCAGCTTCTCGGGACAGGGGGCGAGGACTGAAGCTTTCTTT

V gene: TRBV30
J gene: TRBJ1-1
D gene: -
clone size: -
CDR3 protein: CAWTKPNTEAFF
CDR3 DNA: TGTGCCTGGACTAAACCGAACACTGAAGCTTTCTTT

V gene: TRBV6-5
J gene: TRBJ1-2
D gene: -
clone size: -
CDR3 protein: CASSSLDRVYGYTF
CDR3 DNA: TGTGCCAGCAGTTCTTTGGACAGAGTCTATGGCTACACCTTC

V gene: TRBV7-2
J gene: TRBJ1-1
D gene: -
clone size: -
CDR3 protein: CASSRQRGEAFF
CDR3 DNA: TGTGCCAGCAGTCGACAGCGCGGCGAAGCTTTCTTT

V gene: TRBV28
J gene: TRBJ1-6
D gene: -
clone size: -
CDR3 protein: CASRAHGGPLHF
CDR3 DNA: TGTGCCAGCAGAGCACACGGGGGACCCCTCCACTTT

V gene: TRBV7-9
J gene: TRBJ1-1
D gene: TRBD1
clone size: once
CDR3 protein: CASSSTGGMFTEAFF
CDR3 DNA: TGTGCCAGCAGCTCGACAGGGGGCATGTTCACTGAAGCTTTCTTT

V gene: TRBV18
J gene: TRBJ1-1
D gene: TRBD1
clone size: -
CDR3 protein: CASSPEQGWTEAFF
CDR3 DNA: TGTGCCAGCTCACCGGAACAGGGGTGGACTGAAGCTTTCTTT

V gene: TRBV27
J gene: TRBJ2-7
D gene: TRBD1
clone size: -
CDR3 protein: CASRSPGQGHSQYF
CDR3 DNA: TGTGCCAGCAGATCTCCGGGACAGGGGCACTCGCAGTACTTC

V gene: TRBV7-2
J gene: TRBJ2-7
D gene: TRBD2
clone size: -
CDR3 protein: CASSLGSSGGPYEQYF
CDR3 DNA: TGTGCCAGCAGCTTAGGGAGTAGCGGGGGGCCCTACGAGCAGTACTTC

V gene: TRBV5-4
J gene: TRBJ2-3
D gene: TRBD2
clone size: -
CDR3 protein: CASSLGERGGLTDTQYF
CDR3 DNA: TGTGCCAGCAGCTTGGGTGAGCGGGGGGGCTTGACAGATACGCAGTATTTT

V gene: TRBV18
J gene: TRBJ1-4
D gene: TRBD1
clone size: -
CDR3 protein: CASSPPDRGLTTNEKLFF
CDR3 DNA: TGTGCCAGCTCACCACCGGACAGGGGCCTAACAACTAATGAAAAACTGTTTTTT

V gene: TRBV28
J gene: TRBJ1-2
D gene: -
clone size: once
CDR3 protein: CASSPDGRVGPGYTF
CDR3 DNA: TGTGCCAGCAGTCCTGACGGCAGGGTAGGACCTGGCTACACCTTC

V gene: TRBV19
J gene: TRBJ2-7
D gene: TRBD1
clone size: -
CDR3 protein: CASSISQGDWYEQYF
CDR3 DNA: TGTGCCAGTAGTATTAGCCAGGGGGATTGGTACGAGCAGTACTTC

V gene: TRBV6-1
J gene: TRBJ1-1
D gene: TRBD1
clone size: -
CDR3 protein: CASRDRGYAEAFF
CDR3 DNA: TGTGCCAGCAGGGACAGGGGGTATGCTGAAGCTTTCTTT

V gene: TRBV18
J gene: TRBJ1-5
D gene: TRBD1
clone size: -
CDR3 protein: CTSSDRVGSNQPQHF
CDR3 DNA: TGTACCAGCTCAGACAGGGTGGGAAGCAATCAGCCCCAGCATTTT

V gene: TRBV7-9
J gene: TRBJ1-2
D gene: -
clone size: -
CDR3 protein: CASSPRGSTGFYGYTF
CDR3 DNA: TGTGCCAGCAGCCCTAGGGGATCTACAGGGTTCTATGGCTACACCTTC

V gene: TRBV29-1
J gene: TRBJ2-1
D gene: -
clone size: -
CDR3 protein: CSVEVGRGSYNEQFF
CDR3 DNA: TGCAGCGTTGAAGTCGGCAGGGGCTCCTACAATGAGCAGTTCTTC

V gene: TRBV5-4
J gene: TRBJ2-3
D gene: TRBD2
clone size: -
CDR3 protein: CASSPTLAGTDTQYF
CDR3 DNA: TGTGCCAGCAGCCCAACACTAGCGGGCACAGATACGCAGTATTTT

V gene: TRBV5-1
J gene: TRBJ1-5
D gene: TRBD1
clone size: once
CDR3 protein: CASSLGTGGNQPQHF
CDR3 DNA: TGCGCCAGCAGCTTAGGGACAGGGGGCAATCAGCCCCAGCATTTT

V gene: TRBV28
J gene: TRBJ1-1
D gene: -
clone size: once
CDR3 protein: CASSLRVGRNTEAFF
CDR3 DNA: TGTGCCAGCAGTTTGAGGGTAGGGAGGAACACTGAAGCTTTCTTT

V gene: TRBV25-1
J gene: TRBJ1-1
D gene: -
clone size: once
CDR3 protein: CASSDLRGGETEAFF
CDR3 DNA: TGTGCCAGCAGTGACCTTAGGGGGGGGGAGACTGAAGCTTTCTTT

V gene: TRBV7-2
J gene: TRBJ2-7
D gene: TRBD2
clone size: -
CDR3 protein: CASSPTSGIQYF
CDR3 DNA: TGTGCCAGCAGCCCGACTAGCGGGATTCAGTACTTC

V gene: TRBV5-1
J gene: TRBJ1-1
D gene: TRBD1
clone size: -
CDR3 protein: CASSKGQVGMNTEAFF
CDR3 DNA: TGCGCCAGCAGCAAAGGACAGGTAGGGATGAACACTGAAGCTTTCTTT

V gene: TRBV29-1
J gene: TRBJ2-5
D gene: TRBD1
clone size: once
CDR3 protein: CSVDRGRETQYF
CDR3 DNA: TGCAGCGTTGATAGGGGGCGGGAGACCCAGTACTTC

V gene: TRBV6-5
J gene: TRBJ2-7
D gene: -
clone size: -
CDR3 protein: CASSSPAYEQYF
CDR3 DNA: TGTGCCAGCAGCAGTCCAGCCTACGAGCAGTACTTC

V gene: TRBV28
J gene: TRBJ2-5
D gene: -
clone size: -
CDR3 protein: CASREGRSQETQYF
CDR3 DNA: TGTGCCAGCAGGGAGGGAAGAAGCCAAGAGACCCAGTACTTC

V gene: TRBV4-3
J gene: TRBJ2-7
D gene: -
clone size: -
CDR3 protein: CASSQDPRDEQYF
CDR3 DNA: TGCGCCAGCAGCCAAGATCCTAGAGACGAGCAGTACTTC

V gene: TRBV29-1
J gene: TRBJ2-3
D gene: -
clone size: -
CDR3 protein: CSVETHTDTQYF
CDR3 DNA: TGCAGCGTTGAGACTCACACAGATACGCAGTATTTT

V gene: TRBV7-2
J gene: TRBJ2-6
D gene: -
clone size: -
CDR3 protein: CASSQEAPAGANVLTF
CDR3 DNA: TGTGCCAGCAGCCAAGAGGCCCCCGCCGGGGCCAACGTCCTGACTTTC

V gene: TRBV5-6
J gene: TRBJ2-2
D gene: TRBD1
clone size: -
CDR3 protein: CASSLADRELSGGELFF
CDR3 DNA: TGTGCCAGCAGCTTGGCTGACAGGGAATTGAGTGGCGGGGAGCTGTTTTTT

V gene: TRBV27
J gene: TRBJ2-7
D gene: TRBD1
clone size: -
CDR3 protein: CASRLRDRGLYEQYF
CDR3 DNA: TGTGCCAGCAGACTCCGGGACAGGGGGCTGTACGAGCAGTACTTC

V gene: TRBV18
J gene: TRBJ1-4
D gene: TRBD1
clone size: -
CDR3 protein: CASSPGQEINEKLFF
CDR3 DNA: TGTGCCAGCTCACCGGGACAGGAGATTAATGAAAAACTGTTTTTT

V gene: TRBV11-3
J gene: TRBJ1-2
D gene: -
clone size: -
CDR3 protein: CASSLDQSYGYTF
CDR3 DNA: TGTGCCAGCAGCTTAGATCAGTCCTATGGCTACACCTTC

V gene: TRBV10-3
J gene: TRBJ2-3
D gene: TRBD2
clone size: -
CDR3 protein: CAISESPSGGGDTQYF
CDR3 DNA: TGTGCCATCAGTGAGTCGCCCAGCGGGGGGGGAGATACGCAGTATTTT

V gene: TRBV5-4
J gene: TRBJ1-1
D gene: -
clone size: -
CDR3 protein: CASSTDRPTEAFF
CDR3 DNA: TGTGCCAGCAGCACGGACAGACCAACTGAAGCTTTCTTT

V gene: TRBV6-6
J gene: TRBJ2-7
D gene: -
clone size: -
CDR3 protein: CASSPQGYEQYF
CDR3 DNA: TGTGCCAGCAGTCCACAGGGTTACGAGCAGTACTTC

V gene: TRBV5-3
J gene: TRBJ1-5
D gene: -
clone size: -
CDR3 protein: CARSLKGKYSNQPQHF
CDR3 DNA: TGTGCCAGAAGCTTGAAGGGGAAATATAGCAATCAGCCCCAGCATTTT

V gene: TRBV9
J gene: TRBJ2-3
D gene: TRBD2
clone size: once
CDR3 protein: CASSPRTSGSLASTQYF
CDR3 DNA: TGTGCCAGCAGCCCTCGGACTAGCGGGAGTCTGGCGAGTACGCAGTATTTT

V gene: TRBV7-9
J gene: TRBJ2-3
D gene: -
clone size: -
CDR3 protein: CASSLAGRFSTDTQYF
CDR3 DNA: TGTGCCAGCAGCTTAGCTGGGAGGTTTAGCACAGATACGCAGTATTTT

V gene: TRBV5-4
J gene: TRBJ2-6
D gene: -
clone size: -
CDR3 protein: CASSLPGAGGANVLTF
CDR3 DNA: TGTGCCAGCAGCTTACCAGGGGCAGGTGGGGCCAACGTCCTGACTTTC

V gene: TRBV9
J gene: TRBJ2-3
D gene: -
clone size: -
CDR3 protein: CASRDSGYTQYF
CDR3 DNA: TGTGCCAGCAGGGATAGCGGTTATACGCAGTATTTT

V gene: TRBV5-6
J gene: TRBJ1-4
D gene: -
clone size: -
CDR3 protein: CASSRREPGEKLFF
CDR3 DNA: TGTGCCAGCAGCCGCCGGGAGCCGGGGGAAAAACTGTTTTTT